The 20 T cell receptor beta chains given below trace back to one sample, sequenced in a study of a mutant IDH1 vaccine in newly diagnosed glioma. Sample time point: week 5, during vaccination. Doses of 300 ug of mutant IDH1 20-mer peptide were given with topical imiquimod. For these TCRs, the target antigens are not known. This table comes from immunoSEQ multiplex PCR, and its TCRdb copy is limited to in-frame clones, with some not included. The sample lists under 45,000 clones, more than 80% occurring once. Here the sequenced sample was PBMCs, taken from a glioma patient whose treatment included an IDH1 peptide vaccine. The origin of the receptors is a middle-aged man with glioma.

In its sample, this clone was seen once. The V and J genes are TRBV6-1 and TRBJ2-3; TRBD1 matches 10 bases. V lost 4 bases to trimming and J lost 5 bases; unmatched junction nucleotides: 3. This CDR3 spans 14 amino acids. Germline V gene data show CDR1 as MNHNS and CDR2 as SASEGT. CDR3: CASSVTGGKDTQYF. In nucleotides, the CDR3 is TGTGCCAGCAGTGTGACAGGGGGCAAAGATACGCAGTATTTT.

The chain recombines TRBV5-6 with TRBJ1-1; 10 bases agree with TRBD1. Trimming removed 0 bases from V and 9 bases from J; junction bases left unmatched: 5. Germline values: CDR1 SGHDT, CDR2 YYEEEE. CDR3 length: 14 amino acids. The CDR3 reads CASSLGTGGAKAFF. The CDR3 DNA follows: TGTGCCAGCAGCTTGGGGACAGGGGGTGCCAAAGCTTTCTTT. Based on the CDR3 plus reference TRBV5-6 and TRBJ1-1, the full variable domain is DAGVTQSPTHLIKTRGQQVTLRCSPKSGHDTVSWYQQALGQGPQFIFQYYEEEERQRGNFPDRFSGHQFPNYSSELNVNALLLGDSALYLCASSLGTGGAKAFFGQGTRLTVV.

The genes are TRBV30 and TRBJ2-7; no reliable D call. In germline, CDR1 is GTSNPN, CDR2 SVGIG (reference sequence). V was cut by 3 bases and J by 1 base, with 13 bases left in between. The CDR3 consists of 14 residues. The CDR3, as DNA: TGTGCCTGGAGAGAAATAGACAAATCCTACGAGCAGTACTTC. As protein: CAWREIDKSYEQYF.

V gene TRBV5-1 combines with J gene TRBJ2-7; D remains ambiguous. CDR3 length: 14 amino acids. Germline CDR1 and CDR2: SGHRS and YFSETQ. V was clipped by 0 bases and J by 1 base, with 8 bases between them. CDR3 sequence: CASSLGGSSYEQYF. The CDR3 bases are TGCGCCAGCAGCTTGGGCGGCAGTTCCTACGAGCAGTACTTC.

The chain combines TRBV5-6 with TRBJ1-6, with unresolved D. This CDR3 region has 16 residues. V was pared by 0 bases and J by 7 bases, with 14 bases between. CDR1 is SGHDT and CDR2 is YYEEEE in the germline V gene. CDR3 region: CASSLAGPGSNSPLHF. The CDR3 DNA is TGTGCCAGCAGCTTGGCCGGTCCGGGGTCCAATTCACCCCTCCACTTT.

The chain has TRBV10-3 and TRBJ1-6; D is unresolved. The CDR3 totals 14 residues. CDR1 and CDR2 from the germline V gene are ENHRY and SYGVKD. Deletions cut 2 bases from V and 7 bases from J, with 9 bases between. The CDR3 protein is CAISEGRANSPLHF. DNA for the CDR3: TGTGCCATCAGTGAGGGTCGGGCCAATTCACCCCTCCACTTT.

The CDR3 protein is CASSPQFTGELFF. The CDR3 DNA is TGTGCCAGCAGCCCACAGTTCACCGGGGAGCTGTTTTTT. This chain uses TRBV25-1 with TRBJ2-2; D call uncertain. This CDR3 contains 13 residues. Per the germline V gene, CDR1 is MGHDK and CDR2 is SYGVNS. V lost 6 bases and J 4 bases, leaving 9 bases between the germline ends.

In this sample, this clone turned up a few times. The chain recombines TRBV6-5 with TRBJ1-3; D perhaps matches TRBD1 (6 bases). CDR1 MNHEY and CDR2 SVGAGI come from the germline V gene. The CDR3 runs 11 residues. V was trimmed by 8 bases and J by 7 bases, leaving 9 bases between them. The CDR3 nucleotides read TGTGCCAGCTCGCAGGGGAACACCATATATTTT. As protein: CASSQGNTIYF.

This clone appeared a single time. This chain joins TRBV9 and TRBJ2-1; D unresolved. V lost 2 bases to trimming and J lost 5 bases, with 8 bases between them. CDR1 SGDLS and CDR2 YYNGEE come from the germline V gene. The CDR3 totals 13 residues. The CDR3 DNA reads TGTGCCAGCAGCGTTGGCGGCCACAATGAGCAGTTCTTC. Protein sequence: CASSVGGHNEQFF.

The J gene is TRBJ2-3, the V gene TRBV6-5, with D perhaps TRBD1 (5 bases). In germline, CDR1 is MNHEY, CDR2 SVGAGI. Trimming removed 5 bases from V and 4 bases from J, with 16 bases in between. CDR3 size: 15 residues. CDR3: CASSPWGRNSDTQYF. CDR3 nucleotides: TGTGCCAGCAGTCCCTGGGGCCGTAATTCAGATACGCAGTATTTT.

The V call is TRBV2, the J call TRBJ1-4, with TRBD1 as a possible D gene (5 bases). Trimming removed 4 bases from V and 8 bases from J, with 8 bases in between. Per the germline V gene, CDR1 is SNHLY and CDR2 is FYNNEI. CDR3 length: 12 residues. The CDR3 protein is CASSAGPEKLFF. CDR3 nucleotide sequence: TGTGCCAGCAGTGCAGGGCCCGAAAAACTGTTTTTT.

V usage is TRBV6-6 and J usage is TRBJ2-1; unclear D gene. The CDR3 consists of 13 residues. V was trimmed by 0 bases and J by 7 bases, leaving 7 bases between them. CDR1 is MNHNY, CDR2 SVGAGI, per germline (reference sequence). This CDR3 is CASSYSAMNEQFF. The CDR3 DNA reads as TGTGCCAGCAGTTACTCGGCGATGAATGAGCAGTTCTTC.

This chain links TRBV2 with TRBJ2-5; 9 bases map to TRBD1. V lost 8 bases to trimming and J lost 2 bases; unmatched junction nucleotides: 3. The CDR3 length is 13 residues. Germline V gene data show CDR1 as SNHLY and CDR2 as FYNNEI. The CDR3, as DNA: TGTGCCAGCCCCGGGACAGGGCAAGAGACCCAGTACTTC. Residues: CASPGTGQETQYF.

This chain links TRBV10-2 with TRBJ1-3; the D is unclear. CDR1 is WSHSY, CDR2 SAAADI, per germline. V was cut by 3 bases and J by 0 bases, with 12 bases left in between. There are 16 residues in the CDR3. The CDR3 is CASSEGDVISGNTIYF. The CDR3 DNA reads TGCGCCAGCAGTGAAGGTGATGTTATCTCTGGAAACACCATATATTTT.

V is TRBV9 and J is TRBJ2-5; D possibly corresponds to TRBD2 (6 bases). The CDR3 runs to 14 residues. Germline CDR1 and CDR2: SGDLS and YYNGEE. V lost 4 bases and J 2 bases, leaving 12 bases between the germline ends. DNA for the CDR3: TGTGCCAGCAGCCCTCCAGCGGGTCAAGAGACCCAGTACTTC. Amino acids: CASSPPAGQETQYF.

The rearrangement uses TRBV6-5 and TRBJ1-3; D is possibly TRBD1 (5 bases). V was trimmed by 6 bases and J by 4 bases, leaving 16 bases between them. Germline assignment: CDR1 MNHEY and CDR2 SVGAGI. This CDR3 is built from 15 residues. The CDR3 region is CASSSDRRGGNTIYF. CDR3 sequence (DNA): TGTGCCAGCAGCTCCGACCGGCGGGGCGGAAACACCATATATTTT.

V gene TRBV27 combines with J gene TRBJ2-6; D call uncertain. The V gene lost 5 bases and the J gene lost 4 bases, with 6 bases spanning the gap. Germline lookup yields CDR1 MNHEY and CDR2 SMNVEV (reference sequence). The CDR3 spans 13 residues. The CDR3 loop reads CASSVSGANVLTF. The CDR3 region has the DNA TGTGCCAGCAGTGTAAGCGGGGCCAACGTCCTGACTTTC.

This chain uses TRBV2 with TRBJ1-5, with a weak D call TRBD1 (6 bases). Trimming removed 2 bases at V and 4 bases at J, with 9 bases between. This CDR3 is 14 amino acids long. The V gene's germline CDR1 is SNHLY and CDR2 FYNNEI. The DNA of the CDR3 is TGTGCCAGCAGTGAAACAGGGTTTAATCAGCCCCAGCATTTT. Its protein is CASSETGFNQPQHF. Supplemented by reference TRBV2 and TRBJ1-5, the full variable domain reads EPEVTQTPSHQVTQMGQEVILRCVPISNHLYFYWYRQILGQKVEFLVSFYNNEISEKSEIFDDQFSVERPDGSNFTLKIRSTKLEDSAMYFCASSETGFNQPQHFGDGTRLSIL.

The chain joins TRBV7-2 to TRBJ2-2; D assignment may be TRBD1 or TRBD2 (6 bases each). The ends were cut back, 5 bases at V and 1 base at J, with 14 bases in the middle. The CDR3 totals 16 residues. Germline V lookup: CDR1 SGHTA, CDR2 FQGNSA. DNA for the CDR3: TGTGCCAGCAGCCCTGAAGGGGGGTTGAACACCGGGGAGCTGTTTTTT. It encodes CASSPEGGLNTGELFF. The entire variable domain, with the rest obtained from reference TRBV7-2 and TRBJ2-2, is as follows: GAGVSQSPSNKVTEKGKDVELRCDPISGHTALYWYRQSLGQGLEFLIYFQGNSAPDKSGLPSDRFSAERTGGSVSTLTIQRTQQEDSAVYLCASSPEGGLNTGELFFGEGSRLTVL.

The rearrangement joins TRBV5-4 to TRBJ1-5; D is possibly TRBD1 (5 bases). There are 13 residues in the CDR3. The V end was cut by 5 bases, the J end by 6 bases, with 12 bases between. Germline-derived CDR1 and CDR2 are SGHNT and YYREEE (reference sequence). The CDR3 reads CASSKEGAQPQHF. The CDR3 nucleotides are TGTGCCAGCAGTAAGGAAGGGGCTCAGCCCCAGCATTTT.